Below are 5 T cell receptor beta chains sequenced from a single sample in a study of monozygotic twins with inflammatory bowel disease. TCRdb reprocessed the 5' RACE reads and reports one entry per CDR3 protein, with no DNA. This sample carries over 150,000 distinct CDR3 sequences, with around 2.4% going to the ten biggest clones. The specimen sequenced was blood. These receptors were obtained from a human donor with ulcerative colitis or Crohn's disease, or a healthy co-twin of an affected twin (not recorded which).

The chain recombines TRBV18 with TRBJ1-1; the TCRdb call, TRBD1, lacks DNA for checking. CDR3 size: 14 residues. From germline, CDR1 is KGHSH and CDR2 LQKENI. The CDR3 spells CASSPDRSNTEAFF.

CDR3 residues: CASSLLGLAGEETQYF. The chain recombines TRBV12-3 or TRBV12-4 with TRBJ2-5; the TCRdb call, TRBD2, lacks DNA for checking. The CDR3 is 16 amino acids.

The J gene is TRBJ2-7, the V gene TRBV6-6; the TCRdb D gene call, TRBD1, has no DNA to confirm it. The CDR3 has 12 residues. CDR1 and CDR2 from the germline V gene are MNHNY and SVGAGI (reference sequence). Here the CDR3 reads CATSGRGYEQYF.

The CDR3 spells CASSHRLAGDSETQYF. The genes are TRBV3-1 and TRBJ2-5; TCRdb lists TRBD2, though no DNA is available to test this call. The CDR3 is made up of 16 amino acids. The germline V gene has CDR1 LGHDT and CDR2 YNNKEL (reference sequence).

The V and J genes are TRBV18 and TRBJ2-1. CDR1 and CDR2 from the germline V gene are KGHSH and LQKENI. There are 13 residues in the CDR3. The CDR3 sequence is CASSPGLSDEQFF.